The 16 T cell receptor beta chains given below trace back to one sample, sequenced in a study of blood T cell repertoires in COVID-19. Clones were read by immunoSEQ multiplex PCR, and TCRdb kept only the in-frame ones, dropping some. The sample holds a few hundred thousand clones, roughly 90% seen once. The sample consisted of peripheral blood. The source of these receptors is a woman aged 45 to 65 with acute or convalescent COVID-19.

CDR3 region: CASSLAGTGKLFF. The DNA of the CDR3 is TGCGCCAGCAGCTTGGCCGGGACAGGGAAACTGTTTTTT. The chain employs TRBV5-1 and TRBJ1-4; 9 bases line up with TRBD1. This CDR3 is built from 13 residues. With V trimmed by 0 bases and J by 11 bases, 2 bases remained unmatched. Germline V CDR1 and CDR2: SGHRS, YFSETQ.

The CDR3 nucleotides read TGTGCCAGCAGGGACAGGGCCGATAATTCACCCCTCCACTTT. Its translation: CASRDRADNSPLHF. This chain connects TRBV6-5 to TRBJ1-6, with 8 bases aligning to TRBD1. V lost 6 bases, J lost 5 bases, and 3 bases stayed unmatched. This CDR3 spans 14 amino acids. The germline CDR1 and CDR2 sequences are MNHEY and SVGAGI.

The chain couples TRBV5-6 to TRBJ1-5, with D unresolved. V lost 0 bases to trimming and J lost 2 bases, with 6 bases between them. Germline CDR1 and CDR2: SGHDT and YYEEEE. CDR3 length equals 14 residues. The CDR3 DNA is TGTGCCAGCAGCTTGGGGCGGGGCAATCAGCCCCAGCATTTT. This encodes CASSLGRGNQPQHF.

V and J are TRBV6-1 and TRBJ1-2; 9 bases map to TRBD1. The CDR3 is made up of 16 amino acids. Germline trimming cut 3 bases from V and 0 bases from J; bases unmatched to any gene: 5. Germline CDR1 MNHNS, CDR2 SASEGT. The CDR3 nucleotides are TGTGCCAGCAGTGAGGGACAGGGCCCCCCTAACTATGGCTACACCTTC. Amino acids: CASSEGQGPPNYGYTF.

This clone was detected only once. The rearrangement joins TRBV27 to TRBJ1-2, with D maybe TRBD1 (6 bases). Deletions cut 0 bases from V and 4 bases from J, with 15 bases between. This CDR3 is 16 amino acids long. The germline gives CDR1 MNHEY, CDR2 SMNVEV (reference sequence). CDR3 residues: CASSLSTNQGFYGYTF. CDR3 in DNA: TGTGCCAGCAGTTTATCGACAAATCAGGGGTTCTATGGCTACACCTTC.

The gene calls are TRBV9 and TRBJ2-5; possible D gene TRBD1, 6 bases. Trimming left V 4 bases short and J 0 bases short, with 13 bases between. There are 15 residues in the CDR3. Germline V gives CDR1 SGDLS, CDR2 YYNGEE. The DNA of the CDR3 is TGTGCCAGCAGCTTATACGGGACACACCAAGAGACCCAGTACTTC. Translated: CASSLYGTHQETQYF.

J is TRBJ2-3 and V is TRBV21-1; the table's D call, TRBD2, was not checked against the DNA. TRBV21-1 is shown as a pseudogene. This CDR3 has 18 residues. The CDR3 here is CASSPPDGSGGGGDTQYF. Here the CDR3 DNA reads TGTGCCAGCAGCCCCCCCGACGGTAGCGGGGGCGGTGGCGATACGCAGTATTTT.

The gene calls are TRBV5-6 and TRBJ1-1; D is undetermined. CDR1 and CDR2 (germline): SGHDT, YYEEEE. Between the trimmed V and J ends, which lost 2 bases and 0 bases, there was a span of 5 bases. This CDR3 is 13 amino acids long. CDR3 sequence: CASSFVMNTEAFF. As DNA, the CDR3 is TGTGCCAGCAGCTTTGTTATGAACACTGAAGCTTTCTTT.

This chain uses TRBV7-2 with TRBJ2-6, with D perhaps matching TRBD1 (6 bases). The CDR3 runs to 18 residues. Trimming shortened V by 5 bases and J by 3 bases, and 20 bases separated the two germline ends. Germline V gene lookup returns CDR1 SGHTA and CDR2 FQGNSA. The CDR3 here is CASSTNRVWTSGANVLTF. The CDR3 DNA sequence: TGTGCCAGCAGCACTAACAGGGTTTGGACAAGTGGGGCCAACGTCCTGACTTTC. Together with reference TRBV7-2 and TRBJ2-6, the CDR3 gives the full variable domain: GAGVSQSPSNKVTEKGKDVELRCDPISGHTALYWYRQSLGQGLEFLIYFQGNSAPDKSGLPSDRFSAERTGGSVSTLTIQRTQQEDSAVYLCASSTNRVWTSGANVLTFGAGSRLTVL.

The chain uses TRBV12-3 or TRBV12-4 and TRBJ2-1; D possibly corresponds to TRBD2 (7 bases). V was cut by 7 bases and J by 7 bases, with 11 bases left in between. CDR3 length: 12 residues. CDR3 loop: CASIGGLNEQFF. DNA for the CDR3: TGTGCCAGCATCGGGGGGCTTAATGAGCAGTTCTTC.

The V gene is TRBV10-3, the J gene TRBJ1-3; no clear D. There are 13 residues in the CDR3. CDR1 is ENHRY, CDR2 SYGVKD, per germline. V lost 0 bases and J lost 4, with 4 bases in between. CDR3 DNA sequence: TGTGCCATCAGTGAGTCCGTCGGAAACACCATATATTTT. Its translation: CAISESVGNTIYF.

This clone was seen only a few times. CDR3 bases: TGTGCCAGCAGCTTAGGTACTACCCCAGTGGTCCTCCACTTT. It codes for CASSLGTTPVVLHF. This chain links TRBV7-9 with TRBJ1-6; D not resolved. Germline CDR1 SEHNR, CDR2 FQNEAQ (reference sequence). The CDR3 is 14 amino acids. V lost 1 base, J lost 15 bases, and 16 bases lay in between.

V is TRBV27 and J is TRBJ2-7; 8 bases line up with TRBD1. J gave up 4 bases and V 2 bases, and 13 bases lay outside the gene matches. The germline gives CDR1 MNHEY, CDR2 SMNVEV (reference sequence). The CDR3 consists of 17 residues. The DNA of the CDR3 is TGTGCCAGCAGTTTAGGGATGGGGACAGGCGGGATATACGAGCAGTACTTC. Amino acids: CASSLGMGTGGIYEQYF.

This chain connects TRBV5-7 to TRBJ2-7; D not resolved. TRBV5-7 is annotated as an ORF whose role is uncertain. V lost 2 bases to trimming and J lost 7 bases, with 19 bases between them. This CDR3 has 15 amino acids. CDR3 DNA: TGTGCCAGCAGCTTCCTTTTGGGCAGGCTGTTGGAGCAGTACTTC. Translating it yields CASSFLLGRLLEQYF.

The V call is TRBV4-3, the J call TRBJ2-7; TRBD2 matches 7 bases. J lost 0 bases, V lost 0 bases, and 11 bases had no gene match. Germline V CDR1 and CDR2: LGHNA, YSLEER. The CDR3 is made up of 18 amino acids. In DNA, the CDR3 is TGCGCCAGCAGCCAAGAATTATCTGGCGGGGGATCCTCCTACGAGCAGTACTTC. Translating it yields CASSQELSGGGSSYEQYF.

As DNA, the CDR3 is TGTGCCAGTAGGAGTCAAGCGGGGGTCCAAGAGACCCAGTACTTC. Translated: CASRSQAGVQETQYF. The chain employs TRBV19 and TRBJ2-5; 8 bases are shared with TRBD2. V lost 6 bases to trimming and J lost 1 base; unmatched junction nucleotides: 7. The V gene's germline CDR1 is LNHDA and CDR2 SQIVND (reference sequence). The CDR3 consists of 15 residues.